The rows below give T cell receptor beta chains drawn from one sample of a study of T cells in Graves' hyperthyroidism and ophthalmopathy. TCRdb itself ran the multiplex PCR reads through MiXCR, one entry per CDR3 protein. This sample has hundreds of thousands of distinct CDR3 sequences, with roughly 13% found just once. Sequencing was carried out using blood. The receptors here all came from a woman in her late teens or twenties with Graves' hyperthyroidism. CDR3s include the opening cysteine and the closing phenylalanine or tryptophan. D genes are given only for firm matches. Clone sizes are given selectively: once, few, many, or a class where the clone is expanded.

v_call	j_call	d_call	clone_size	cdr3_nt	cdr3_aa
TRBV28	TRBJ2-7	NA	many	TGTGCCAGTCGATTAGACAACTGCGAGCAGTACTTC	CASRLDNCEQYF
TRBV19	TRBJ2-3	NA	few	TGTGCCAGTGGTTACGTGGCAGATACGCAGTATTTT	CASGYVADTQYF
TRBV6-1	TRBJ2-3	TRBD2	few	TGTGCCAGCCGCCGGGGGGTAGCGGGAGGAGATACGCAGTATTTT	CASRRGVAGGDTQYF
TRBV7-2	TRBJ2-7	TRBD1	many	TGTGCCAGCAGCTTTATTAGCGGACAGGGCTACGAGCAGTACTTC	CASSFISGQGYEQYF
TRBV10-3	TRBJ2-7	NA	many	TGTGCCATCAGTCCTCTGGGGACCTACGAGCAGTACTTC	CAISPLGTYEQYF
TRBV7-9	TRBJ2-3	TRBD2	many	TGTGCCAGCAGCACCACTAGCGGGGGACCAGATACGCAGTATTTT	CASSTTSGGPDTQYF
TRBV7-3	TRBJ2-5	NA	many	TGTGCCAGCAGCTTAAACAGGGCGGAGACCCAGTACTTC	CASSLNRAETQYF
TRBV25-1	TRBJ2-7	TRBD1	many	TGTGCCAGCAGTGAATATAATTGGGGACAGGGGTTCTACGAGCAGTACTTC	CASSEYNWGQGFYEQYF
TRBV28	TRBJ2-7	NA	many	TGTGCCAGCAGTTTGCTAGCTGATTCCTACGAGCAGTACTTC	CASSLLADSYEQYF
TRBV19	TRBJ1-2	NA	NA	TGTGCCTCGAGTCGGGGGGACTATGGCTACACCTTC	CASSRGDYGYTF
TRBV6-2/TRBV6-3	TRBJ2-7	NA	many	TGTGCCAGCAGTCTTCTCCAGGGTGGCGAGCAGTACTTC	CASSLLQGGEQYF
TRBV10-3	TRBJ1-4	NA	few	TGTGCCGTCGCCGGGGACGAAAAACTGTTTTTT	CAVAGDEKLFF
TRBV2	TRBJ2-1	TRBD2	many	TGTGCCAGCAGTGGACTAGCGGGGGGCGGGTTCTTC	CASSGLAGGGFF